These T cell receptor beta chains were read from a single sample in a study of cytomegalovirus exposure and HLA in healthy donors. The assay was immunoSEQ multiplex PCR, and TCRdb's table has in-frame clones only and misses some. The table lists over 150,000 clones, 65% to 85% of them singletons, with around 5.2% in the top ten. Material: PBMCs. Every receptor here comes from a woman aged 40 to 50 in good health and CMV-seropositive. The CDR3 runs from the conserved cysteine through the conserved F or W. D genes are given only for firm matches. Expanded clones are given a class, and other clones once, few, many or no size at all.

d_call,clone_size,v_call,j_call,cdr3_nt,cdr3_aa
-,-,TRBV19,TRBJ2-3,TGTGCCAGTAGTTCAGGGGTAAGCACAGATACGCAGTATTTT,CASSSGVSTDTQYF
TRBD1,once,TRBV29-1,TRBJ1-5,TGCAGCGTCAGGGACAGGAATAGCAATCAGCCCCAGCATTTT,CSVRDRNSNQPQHF
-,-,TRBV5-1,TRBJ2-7,TGCGCCAGCAGTGTGACAGGGCAGGGGGGAGCCGAGCAGTACTTC,CASSVTGQGGAEQYF
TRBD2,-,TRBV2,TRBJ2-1,TGTGCCAGCTTCCTAAGCGGGAGGGGAAACAATGAGCAGTTCTTC,CASFLSGRGNNEQFF
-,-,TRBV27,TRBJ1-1,TGTGCCAGCAGTTTCGTAAACCAGTGGGACTTGGCTTTCTTT,CASSFVNQWDLAFF
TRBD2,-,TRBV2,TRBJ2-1,TGTGCCAGCAGTGATAGTAGCGGGAGCTACAATGAGCAGTTCTTC,CASSDSSGSYNEQFF
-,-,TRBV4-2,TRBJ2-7,TGTGCCAGCAGCCAGTTCAAGGGAGTCTCCCTCTACGAGCAGTACTTC,CASSQFKGVSLYEQYF
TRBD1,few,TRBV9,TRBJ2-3,TGTGCCAGCAGCGTAAGTCCGGGACAGCTCACAGATACGCAGTATTTT,CASSVSPGQLTDTQYF
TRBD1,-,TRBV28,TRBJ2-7,TGTGCCAGCAGTAGCCAGACCGAGGGGGCCGAGCAGTACTTC,CASSSQTEGAEQYF
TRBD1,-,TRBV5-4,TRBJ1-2,TGTGCCAGCACCTCGGTGGACAGGGCCGAAATGGGTGGCTACACCTTC,CASTSVDRAEMGGYTF
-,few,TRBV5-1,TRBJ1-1,TGCGCCAGCAGTGCGGTCCAGGGAATGAACACTGAAGCTTTCTTT,CASSAVQGMNTEAFF
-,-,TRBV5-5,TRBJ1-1,TGTGCCAGCAGCTTGTTGCCAGTCGAGAACACTGAAGCTTTCTTT,CASSLLPVENTEAFF
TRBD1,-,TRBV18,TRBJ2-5,TGTGCCAGCTCACTAAACAGGGGGACCAGTAAGGAGACCCAGTACTTC,CASSLNRGTSKETQYF
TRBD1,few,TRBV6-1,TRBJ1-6,TGTGCCAGCAGTACAGAGGACAGGGCAGATTCACCCCTCCACTTT,CASSTEDRADSPLHF
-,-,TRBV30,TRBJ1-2,TGTGCTTCTGCTACTTATGACTACACCTTC,CASATYDYTF
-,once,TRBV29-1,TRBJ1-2,TGCAGCGTTGAAGATCGCAGGTTCGCTGGCTACACCTTC,CSVEDRRFAGYTF
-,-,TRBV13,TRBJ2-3,TGTGCCAGCAGGTCGTCAGGGGCAGATACGCAGTATTTT,CASRSSGADTQYF
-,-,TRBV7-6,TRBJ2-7,TGTGCCAGCAGCTTAGAAGTTTTAAGTAGCTGGGGAGTCGGGCAGTACTTC,CASSLEVLSSWGVGQYF
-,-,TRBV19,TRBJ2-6,TGTGCCAGTAGCAACACAGGGTTAGCCGGGGCCAACGTCCTGACTTTC,CASSNTGLAGANVLTF
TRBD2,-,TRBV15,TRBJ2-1,TGTGCCACCAGCACGACTAGCGGAAGCTACAATGAGCAGTTCTTC,CATSTTSGSYNEQFF
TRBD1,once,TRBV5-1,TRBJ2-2,TGCGCCAGCAGCTTGACTCCGGGACAGGGGGACACCGGGGAGCTGTTTTTT,CASSLTPGQGDTGELFF
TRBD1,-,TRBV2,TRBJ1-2,TGTGCCAGCAGTGTAAGGGGGCTTGGCTACACCTTC,CASSVRGLGYTF